These T cell receptor beta chains were read from a single sample in a study of T-cell memory formation after mild COVID-19. Each CDR3 protein gets one entry after TCRdb re-called the 5' RACE reads with MiXCR. This sample has about 600,000 distinct CDR3 sequences; about a fifth occur once, and the top ten carry 7.5% to 9.5%. Sequencing was done on a sample of PBMCs or a T cell subset sorted from them (not recorded which). These receptors all come from an adult woman who had mild COVID-19 (a few samples of this study predate the infection). Cell type and time point are not known. Both conserved end residues are part of each CDR3. D genes are given only for firm matches. Part of the rows lack a size; the others show once, few, many or a class for expanded clones.

j_call: TRBJ1-1; clone_size: -; d_call: TRBD1; v_call: TRBV5-1; cdr3_nt: TGCGCCAGCCAGGACAGGGGGCGGACTGAAGCTTTCTTT; cdr3_aa: CASQDRGRTEAFF
j_call: TRBJ1-1; clone_size: -; d_call: -; v_call: TRBV20-1; cdr3_nt: TGCAGTGCACCGAAACAGGGTTGGGTTGGTACTGAAGCTTTCTTT; cdr3_aa: CSAPKQGWVGTEAFF
j_call: TRBJ1-2; clone_size: -; d_call: -; v_call: TRBV4-2; cdr3_nt: TGTGCCAGCAGCCAGGAACCCGGGACGACCTATGGCTACACCTTC; cdr3_aa: CASSQEPGTTYGYTF
j_call: TRBJ2-1; clone_size: -; d_call: TRBD1; v_call: TRBV27; cdr3_nt: TGTGCCAGCAGTCCCCGGACAGGGGGAAACGCGGATGAGCAGTTCTTC; cdr3_aa: CASSPRTGGNADEQFF
j_call: TRBJ1-2; clone_size: -; d_call: -; v_call: TRBV12-3/TRBV12-4; cdr3_nt: TGTGCCAGCAGTTCGCACTATGGCTACACCTTC; cdr3_aa: CASSSHYGYTF
j_call: TRBJ1-1; clone_size: few; d_call: TRBD1; v_call: TRBV19; cdr3_nt: TGTGCCAGTAGTCCCCGGACAGGGTGGGCTTTCTTT; cdr3_aa: CASSPRTGWAFF
j_call: TRBJ2-7; clone_size: many; d_call: TRBD1; v_call: TRBV29-1; cdr3_nt: TGCAGCGTATACGGGACAGGGGGCTCCGAGCAGTACTTC; cdr3_aa: CSVYGTGGSEQYF
j_call: TRBJ2-3; clone_size: many; d_call: -; v_call: TRBV30; cdr3_nt: TGTGCCTGGAGTCGGGGGGCCCTCACAGATACGCAGTATTTT; cdr3_aa: CAWSRGALTDTQYF
j_call: TRBJ2-5; clone_size: many; d_call: -; v_call: TRBV12-3/TRBV12-4; cdr3_nt: TGTGCCAGCAGCCCTACCGGGGGCCAAGAGACCCAGTACTTC; cdr3_aa: CASSPTGGQETQYF
j_call: TRBJ2-2; clone_size: -; d_call: -; v_call: TRBV4-1; cdr3_nt: TGCGCCAGCAGCCAAGCGAACTTCGGGACGGCCACCGGGGAGCTGTTTTTT; cdr3_aa: CASSQANFGTATGELFF
j_call: TRBJ1-3; clone_size: few; d_call: -; v_call: TRBV12-3/TRBV12-4; cdr3_nt: TGTGCCAGCATCCCCGGGGGGTTCTTTGGAAACACCATATATTTT; cdr3_aa: CASIPGGFFGNTIYF
j_call: TRBJ2-1; clone_size: few; d_call: TRBD2; v_call: TRBV20-1; cdr3_nt: TGCAGTGCTAGCGTTCTAGCGGGAGCTACCAATGAGCAGTTCTTC; cdr3_aa: CSASVLAGATNEQFF
j_call: TRBJ2-1; clone_size: few; d_call: TRBD2; v_call: TRBV5-1; cdr3_nt: TGCGCCAGCAGCTTGGGCGCTAGCGGGATCTTTGAGCAGTTCTTC; cdr3_aa: CASSLGASGIFEQFF
j_call: TRBJ1-3; clone_size: -; d_call: -; v_call: TRBV10-3; cdr3_nt: TGTGCCATGGCAGGATGGGGTGGAAACACCATATATTTT; cdr3_aa: CAMAGWGGNTIYF
j_call: TRBJ2-3; clone_size: -; d_call: TRBD2; v_call: TRBV5-1; cdr3_nt: TGCGCCAGCAGCTTGGGCGGGAGGCGCGCAGATACGCAGTATTTT; cdr3_aa: CASSLGGRRADTQYF
j_call: TRBJ1-2; clone_size: few; d_call: -; v_call: TRBV12-3/TRBV12-4; cdr3_nt: TGTGCCAGCAGCTTAGACAAGGTCCATGGCTACACCTTC; cdr3_aa: CASSLDKVHGYTF
j_call: TRBJ2-3; clone_size: many; d_call: -; v_call: TRBV24-1; cdr3_nt: TGTGCCACGCGGGGCCTCACAGATACGCAGTATTTT; cdr3_aa: CATRGLTDTQYF
j_call: TRBJ1-2; clone_size: many; d_call: -; v_call: TRBV12-3/TRBV12-4; cdr3_nt: TGTGCCAGCAGTTTTGGGTCATTATTCTACACCTTC; cdr3_aa: CASSFGSLFYTF
j_call: TRBJ2-2; clone_size: -; d_call: -; v_call: TRBV2; cdr3_nt: TGTGCCAGCAGTGAGCGAATCACCGGGGAGCTGTTTTTT; cdr3_aa: CASSERITGELFF
j_call: TRBJ2-7; clone_size: -; d_call: TRBD2; v_call: TRBV20-1; cdr3_nt: TGCAGTGCTAGAGATCTTCGAGCGGGGGTGTTTTACGAGCAGTACTTC; cdr3_aa: CSARDLRAGVFYEQYF
j_call: TRBJ2-5; clone_size: -; d_call: -; v_call: TRBV5-1; cdr3_nt: TGCGCCAGCAGACCAGAGTACCAAGAGACCCAGTACTTC; cdr3_aa: CASRPEYQETQYF
j_call: TRBJ1-1; clone_size: -; d_call: -; v_call: TRBV4-1; cdr3_nt: TGCGGCAGCGGCAGGGTCGGAACTGAAGCTTTCTTT; cdr3_aa: CGSGRVGTEAFF
j_call: TRBJ2-7; clone_size: few; d_call: TRBD1; v_call: TRBV18; cdr3_nt: TGTGCCAGCTCAATCGACAGGGGCAAGTACGAGCAGTACTTC; cdr3_aa: CASSIDRGKYEQYF
j_call: TRBJ2-5; clone_size: -; d_call: TRBD1; v_call: TRBV5-1; cdr3_nt: TGCGCCAGCAGCTTGATTGAGACAGGGTCACAAGAGACCCAGTACTTC; cdr3_aa: CASSLIETGSQETQYF
j_call: TRBJ2-5; clone_size: few; d_call: -; v_call: TRBV7-8; cdr3_nt: TGTGCCAGCAGCCAAAGACGAGGGGTCTTTATTTTAGAGACCCAGTACTTC; cdr3_aa: CASSQRRGVFILETQYF
j_call: TRBJ2-7; clone_size: -; d_call: -; v_call: TRBV11-1; cdr3_nt: TGTGCCAGCAGCTTAGCGCGGGGCCCCCACGAGCAGTACTTC; cdr3_aa: CASSLARGPHEQYF
j_call: TRBJ2-6; clone_size: -; d_call: -; v_call: TRBV9; cdr3_nt: TGTGCCAGCAGCGGATACGACTCTGGGGCCAACGTCCTGACTTTC; cdr3_aa: CASSGYDSGANVLTF
j_call: TRBJ2-4; clone_size: -; d_call: -; v_call: TRBV7-9; cdr3_nt: TGTGCCAGCAGCTTCGACAGACTAGCCAAAAACATTCAGTACTTC; cdr3_aa: CASSFDRLAKNIQYF
j_call: TRBJ1-6; clone_size: -; d_call: TRBD1; v_call: TRBV7-9; cdr3_nt: TGTGCCAGCAGCTTCACCCCCGGACAGGGAGGTTCACCCCTCCACTTT; cdr3_aa: CASSFTPGQGGSPLHF
j_call: TRBJ2-7; clone_size: few; d_call: -; v_call: TRBV4-2; cdr3_nt: TGTGCCAGCAGCCCTAGCAGGGGGGGAAATGGCTACGAGCAGTACTTC; cdr3_aa: CASSPSRGGNGYEQYF
j_call: TRBJ1-2; clone_size: few; d_call: -; v_call: TRBV3-1; cdr3_nt: TGTGCCAGCAGCCAAGGGGGTTTACGGGGTCACGGCTACACCTTC; cdr3_aa: CASSQGGLRGHGYTF
j_call: TRBJ1-1; clone_size: few; d_call: -; v_call: TRBV2; cdr3_nt: TGTGCCAGCAAGGGCAGATTGAACACTGAAGCTTTCTTT; cdr3_aa: CASKGRLNTEAFF
j_call: TRBJ1-6; clone_size: once; d_call: TRBD1; v_call: TRBV20-1; cdr3_nt: TGCAGTGCTAGTAGGACAGGTGATTCACCCCTCCACTTT; cdr3_aa: CSASRTGDSPLHF
j_call: TRBJ1-2; clone_size: few; d_call: TRBD1; v_call: TRBV29-1; cdr3_nt: TGCAGCGTTGGGGACAGGGGCTATGGCTACACCTTC; cdr3_aa: CSVGDRGYGYTF
j_call: TRBJ1-1; clone_size: few; d_call: -; v_call: TRBV6-5; cdr3_nt: TGTGCCAGCAGGGGGGGGGCGAGGTCTCGGAACACTGAAGCTTTCTTT; cdr3_aa: CASRGGARSRNTEAFF
j_call: TRBJ1-1; clone_size: -; d_call: TRBD1; v_call: TRBV27; cdr3_nt: TGTGCCAGCCGTAGATTTGGGACAGTAGAAGCTTTCTTT; cdr3_aa: CASRRFGTVEAFF
j_call: TRBJ2-7; clone_size: -; d_call: TRBD1; v_call: TRBV9; cdr3_nt: TGTGCCAGCAGCAGGGACAGGGTAATGTACGAGCAGTACTTC; cdr3_aa: CASSRDRVMYEQYF
j_call: TRBJ2-1; clone_size: few; d_call: TRBD1; v_call: TRBV13; cdr3_nt: TGTGCCAGCAGCTACTCTGGGGACAGGAGTAATGAGCAGTTCTTC; cdr3_aa: CASSYSGDRSNEQFF
j_call: TRBJ2-1; clone_size: -; d_call: -; v_call: TRBV2; cdr3_nt: TGTGCCAGCGGACGCAGCTCCTACAATGAGCAGTTCTTC; cdr3_aa: CASGRSSYNEQFF
j_call: TRBJ2-7; clone_size: -; d_call: TRBD2; v_call: TRBV4-3; cdr3_nt: TGCGCCAGCAGCCAAGAATATTTGGGAGGGGAGAGCTCCTACGAGCAGTACTTC; cdr3_aa: CASSQEYLGGESSYEQYF
j_call: TRBJ2-2; clone_size: few; d_call: -; v_call: TRBV6-2/TRBV6-3; cdr3_nt: TGTGCCAGCAGTACCGGACTGAACACCGGGGAGCTGTTTTTT; cdr3_aa: CASSTGLNTGELFF
j_call: TRBJ1-1; clone_size: -; d_call: TRBD1; v_call: TRBV23-1; cdr3_nt: TGCGCCAGCACGTATCCGGGACAGGGGAAGGGATGGGTCACTGAAGCTTTCTTT; cdr3_aa: CASTYPGQGKGWVTEAFF
j_call: TRBJ1-4; clone_size: few; d_call: -; v_call: TRBV2; cdr3_nt: TGTGCCAGCAGTGTAAAACGGACTAATGAAAAACTGTTTTTT; cdr3_aa: CASSVKRTNEKLFF
j_call: TRBJ2-2; clone_size: -; d_call: TRBD2; v_call: TRBV20-1; cdr3_nt: TGCAGTGCTATGGCACTAGCGGGGGGAATCGCGAACACCGGGGAGCTGTTTTTT; cdr3_aa: CSAMALAGGIANTGELFF
j_call: TRBJ1-2; clone_size: -; d_call: -; v_call: TRBV4-2; cdr3_nt: TGTGCCAGCAGCCAAGGGGGGGGGACCCCGGTCTATGGCTACACCTTC; cdr3_aa: CASSQGGGTPVYGYTF
j_call: TRBJ1-1; clone_size: few; d_call: -; v_call: TRBV18; cdr3_nt: TGTGCCAGCTCACCACTTTCTCAGCCGAACACTGAAGCTTTCTTT; cdr3_aa: CASSPLSQPNTEAFF
j_call: TRBJ2-3; clone_size: -; d_call: -; v_call: TRBV10-3; cdr3_nt: TGTGCCATCAGTGAAGGTGACCAAGGGTGGGATACGCAGTATTTT; cdr3_aa: CAISEGDQGWDTQYF
j_call: TRBJ2-1; clone_size: few; d_call: TRBD2; v_call: TRBV24-1; cdr3_nt: TGTGCCACCAGTGATGCGGGAGCGGGAGATGAGCAGTTCTTC; cdr3_aa: CATSDAGAGDEQFF
j_call: TRBJ2-7; clone_size: -; d_call: TRBD1; v_call: TRBV7-9; cdr3_nt: TGTGCCAGCAGCCCGCTGACAGGGCGGTTAGTATCCGAGCAGTACTTC; cdr3_aa: CASSPLTGRLVSEQYF
j_call: TRBJ1-1; clone_size: few; d_call: -; v_call: TRBV20-1; cdr3_nt: TGCAGTGCTCCGAAAAAAACAGGGTGGGCCACTGAAGCTTTCTTT; cdr3_aa: CSAPKKTGWATEAFF
j_call: TRBJ2-6; clone_size: -; d_call: -; v_call: TRBV18; cdr3_nt: TGTGCCACTTTACCCAGGGACGGAACCTACTCTGGGGCCAACGTCCTGACTTTC; cdr3_aa: CATLPRDGTYSGANVLTF
j_call: TRBJ1-2; clone_size: -; d_call: TRBD1; v_call: TRBV5-8; cdr3_nt: TGTGCCAGCAGCACAAGGACAGGGACCAACTATGGCTACACCTTC; cdr3_aa: CASSTRTGTNYGYTF
j_call: TRBJ2-7; clone_size: -; d_call: TRBD2; v_call: TRBV11-2; cdr3_nt: TGTGCCAGCAGCCGGACTAGCGGGCTCTCCTACGAGCAGTACTTC; cdr3_aa: CASSRTSGLSYEQYF
j_call: TRBJ2-3; clone_size: -; d_call: -; v_call: TRBV5-1; cdr3_nt: TGCGCCAGCAGTAAGTCGAGATACACAGATACGCAGTATTTT; cdr3_aa: CASSKSRYTDTQYF